This entry features one T cell receptor (beta chain) sequence. Its antigen is unknown. Germline loops: CDR1 PRHDT, CDR2 FYEKMQ (reference sequence). The CDR3 totals 15 residues. V trimming: 3 bases; J trimming: 4 bases; junction bases outside the gene matches: 4. The TCR beta CDR3 regions underwent amplification using RNA transcripts as the source. Researchers ran a first-round RT-PCR on the TCR CDR3 using the HTBI primer set. TCRdb processed the multiplex PCR reads anew with MiXCR; each CDR3 protein has one entry. The repertoire includes some 620,000 distinct CDR3 sequences, about a sixth of them detected once, and 3% to 4% sits in the top ten. From 9 to 10 ml of fresh peripheral blood, PBMCs were isolated. This sample stems from a study of T cells in Graves' hyperthyroidism and ophthalmopathy. Overall study results and limits: Expanded thyroid clonotypes (above 0.001) were mostly also found in blood.

The origin of this receptor is a woman aged 30 to 39 with Graves' hyperthyroidism. The chain is built from TRBV13 and TRBJ1-1; 11 nucleotides align to TRBD1. The specimen sequenced was blood. CDR3 sequence: CASSFGQGAGTEAFF. CDR3 nucleotide sequence: TGTGCCAGCAGCTTTGGACAGGGGGCTGGCACTGAAGCTTTCTTT.